This is a list of T cell receptor beta chains from one sample in a study of regulatory T cells in long-lasting Graves disease. From the multiplex PCR reads, TCRdb called clonotypes with MiXCR, one entry per CDR3 protein. The sample contains roughly 500,000 distinct CDR3 sequences, about 14% of which appear only once. This sample also belongs to another study, concerning T cells in Graves' hyperthyroidism and ophthalmopathy.

The sample consisted of peripheral blood mononuclear cells (PBMCs), taken at new diagnosis, from a patient treated with antithyroid drugs. The receptors shown here come from a man younger than 45 with Graves disease. Each CDR3 is given with its conserved first and last residue. The D gene is left open where the match is weak. Expanded clones get a size class; other rows say once, few or many, or leave the size out.

-,TRBJ2-3,TRBV10-1,many,CATSSGTPSVDTQYF,TGCGCCACTTCCTCCGGGACACCTTCCGTCGATACGCAGTATTTT
-,TRBJ2-2,TRBV20-1,many,CSARREGYGELFF,TGCAGTGCTAGGCGCGAGGGGTACGGGGAGCTGTTTTTT
-,TRBJ1-2,TRBV5-1,many,CASSLGQRSEGYTF,TGCGCCAGCAGCTTGGGACAGCGTTCCGAAGGCTACACCTTC
TRBD1,TRBJ2-2,TRBV5-6,many,CASSLTGATQHTGELFF,TGTGCCAGCAGCCTAACAGGGGCCACCCAGCACACCGGGGAGCTGTTTTTT
-,TRBJ1-2,TRBV18,-,CASSPYSGTPYGYTF,TGTGCCAGCTCACCTTATTCCGGGACACCTTATGGCTACACCTTC
-,TRBJ2-1,TRBV13,-,CASSVDGLGDNEQFF,TGTGCCAGCAGCGTAGACGGGTTGGGCGACAATGAGCAGTTCTTC
-,TRBJ2-7,TRBV18,-,CASSPGSTLTYEQYF,TGTGCCAGCTCACCAGGCAGCACCTTGACCTACGAGCAGTACTTC
TRBD2,TRBJ2-7,TRBV11-2,many,CASSLELAGLYEQYF,TGTGCCAGCAGCTTAGAGCTAGCGGGACTCTACGAGCAGTACTTC
-,TRBJ1-1,TRBV7-8,many,CASSPNFGGNTEAFF,TGTGCCAGCAGCCCCAATTTCGGGGGCAACACTGAAGCTTTCTTT
-,TRBJ2-3,TRBV5-1,few,CASSLRERADTQYF,TGCGCCAGCAGCTTGCGGGAGAGGGCAGATACGCAGTATTTT
-,TRBJ2-7,TRBV2,many,CASRRGVAQVFYEQYF,TGTGCCAGCAGGAGAGGGGTCGCTCAGGTTTTTTACGAGCAGTACTTC
-,TRBJ2-1,TRBV20-1,-,CSARWDTYNEQSF,TGCAGTGCTAGGTGGGACACCTACAATGAGCAGTCCTTC
-,TRBJ1-1,TRBV3-1,many,CASSLSSWGGSTEAFF,TGTGCCAGCAGCCTTTCCTCCTGGGGCGGGAGCACTGAAGCTTTCTTT
TRBD1,TRBJ2-3,TRBV24-1,many,CATSVKGQGIDTQYF,TGTGCCACCAGTGTAAAGGGACAGGGAATAGATACGCAGTATTTT
-,TRBJ2-1,TRBV27,many,CASSFRDPLLSEQFF,TGTGCCAGCAGTTTTAGGGACCCTCTACTCAGTGAGCAGTTCTTC
-,TRBJ2-1,TRBV5-1,many,CASSPLGRTQAISYNEQFF,TGCGCCAGCAGCCCCCTGGGGCGGACACAGGCCATTAGCTACAATGAGCAGTTCTTC
TRBD1,TRBJ2-7,TRBV6-1,few,CASRTGAFYEQYF,TGTGCCAGCAGGACAGGGGCCTTCTACGAGCAGTACTTC
TRBD1,TRBJ2-2,TRBV20-1,few,CSAREGAHTGELFF,TGCAGTGCTCGCGAGGGGGCGCACACCGGGGAGCTGTTTTTT
-,TRBJ2-1,TRBV10-3,many,CAISSSSGAYNEQFF,TGTGCCATCAGTAGTAGCTCGGGGGCCTACAATGAGCAGTTCTTC
-,TRBJ1-1,TRBV5-4,-,CASSLRPGAVTEAFF,TGTGCCAGCAGCTTGAGGCCGGGGGCGGTCACTGAAGCTTTCTTT
-,TRBJ1-1,TRBV12-3/TRBV12-4,-,CASSLQGKMNTEAFF,TGTGCCAGCAGTTTACAGGGGAAAATGAACACTGAAGCTTTCTTT
-,TRBJ1-2,TRBV7-9,-,CASSLSDGYTF,TGTGCCAGCAGCTTATCGGATGGCTACACCTTC
-,TRBJ2-7,TRBV5-1,few,CASSFGSTSSYEQYF,TGCGCCAGCAGCTTTGGTTCGACCTCCTCCTACGAGCAGTACTTC
-,TRBJ1-1,TRBV3-1,many,CASSLTSSRGTEAFF,TGTGCCAGCAGCCTCACCTCGTCCAGGGGCACTGAAGCTTTCTTT
TRBD1,TRBJ2-5,TRBV12-3/TRBV12-4,few,CASRITGATQYF,TGTGCCAGCAGGATAACAGGGGCGACCCAGTACTTC
-,TRBJ2-3,TRBV7-9,many,CASSLAGDLDTQYF,TGTGCCAGCAGCTTAGCGGGAGATCTAGATACGCAGTATTTT
-,TRBJ1-2,TRBV30,many,CASRGGGYGYTF,TGTGCCAGCAGAGGAGGGGGTTATGGCTACACCTTC
-,TRBJ2-1,TRBV5-1,many,CASSLVGRGSEQFF,TGCGCCAGCAGCTTGGTTGGGAGGGGGAGTGAGCAGTTCTTC
-,TRBJ1-2,TRBV5-4,few,CASSLMLDLGDGYTF,TGTGCCAGCAGCCTGATGCTTGATCTGGGGGATGGCTACACCTTC
-,TRBJ2-7,TRBV19,many,CASSIGGTEQYF,TGTGCCAGTAGTATTGGTGGCACCGAGCAGTACTTC
-,TRBJ2-1,TRBV3-1,many,CASSQVQIPSGEQFF,TGTGCCAGCAGCCAAGTACAGATCCCCTCCGGTGAGCAGTTCTTC
-,TRBJ2-6,TRBV2,few,CASSEGGRSGANVLTF,TGTGCCAGCAGTGAAGGGGGGCGCTCTGGGGCCAACGTCCTGACTTTC
-,TRBJ2-7,TRBV18,-,CACSPPGQNYEQYF,TGTGCCTGCTCACCACCGGGACAAAACTACGAGCAGTACTTC
TRBD2,TRBJ2-5,TRBV7-6,many,CASSSTGGPGETQYF,TGTGCCAGCAGCTCAACGGGAGGGCCGGGGGAGACCCAGTACTTC
-,TRBJ1-1,TRBV20-1,many,CSARDVSGNGMNTEAFF,TGCAGTGCTAGAGATGTGAGTGGGAACGGAATGAACACTGAAGCTTTCTTT
-,TRBJ1-5,TRBV19,few,CASMMPGTGQNVPQHF,TGTGCCAGTATGATGCCGGGGACGGGTCAAAATGTACCCCAGCATTTT
-,TRBJ2-3,TRBV12-3/TRBV12-4,many,CASSPSGQTTDTQYF,TGTGCCAGCAGCCCATCGGGCCAAACCACAGATACGCAGTATTTT
-,TRBJ2-7,TRBV2,-,CASSVTSYEQYF,TGTGCCAGCAGTGTGACTTCCTACGAGCAGTACTTC
TRBD2,TRBJ2-5,TRBV20-1,many,CSGTASGRTETQYF,TGCAGTGGGACCGCTAGCGGGAGGACGGAGACCCAGTACTTC
TRBD1,TRBJ2-6,TRBV5-1,few,CASSLIPTGGALAGANVLTF,TGCGCCAGCAGCTTGATCCCCACAGGGGGCGCGTTAGCTGGGGCCAACGTCCTGACTTTC
TRBD1,TRBJ1-1,TRBV29-1,many,CSVLNPGTGGTEAFF,TGCAGCGTCCTAAACCCCGGGACAGGGGGGACTGAAGCTTTCTTT
TRBD1,TRBJ2-6,TRBV20-1,-,CSARMTGEANVLTF,TGCAGTGCTAGAATGACAGGGGAGGCCAACGTCCTGACTTTC
-,TRBJ1-1,TRBV5-4,few,CASSLPLPVPTEAFF,TGTGCCAGCAGCTTGCCGTTGCCCGTCCCCACTGAAGCTTTCTTT
-,TRBJ2-5,TRBV15,-,CATSTVTGGGETQYF,TGTGCCACCAGCACGGTTACAGGAGGGGGAGAGACCCAGTACTTC
TRBD2,TRBJ2-1,TRBV20-1,few,CSARSFAGGSYNEQFF,TGCAGTGCTAGATCCTTTGCGGGAGGGTCGTACAATGAGCAGTTCTTC
-,TRBJ1-6,TRBV18,-,CASSPTEGGLNSPLHF,TGTGCCAGCTCACCGACGGAAGGCGGGCTTAATTCACCCCTCCACTTT
-,TRBJ2-7,TRBV12-3/TRBV12-4,many,CASSRGRAYEQYF,TGTGCCAGCAGTAGAGGACGGGCCTACGAGCAGTACTTC